Below are 15 T cell receptor beta chains sequenced from a single sample in a study of T cell responses to AZD1222 COVID-19 vaccine. Using immunoSEQ multiplex PCR, the repertoire was profiled, and TCRdb retains in-frame clones only, with some absent. The repertoire holds about 140,000 clones, with roughly nine tenths as singletons. Material: peripheral blood, obtained 28 days after the second AZD1222 dose. All receptors come from an adult who received the AZD1222 COVID-19 vaccine.

This rearrangement joins TRBV7-9 to TRBJ1-1, with D possibly TRBD1 on 6 matching bases. The CDR3 consists of 14 residues. Trimming left V 1 base short and J 1 base short, with 7 bases between. Germline loops: CDR1 SEHNR, CDR2 FQNEAQ (reference sequence). The CDR3 coding sequence is TGTGCCAGCAGCTTAGGGGGGCAGAACACTGAAGCTTTCTTT. The encoded protein is CASSLGGQNTEAFF.

The V gene is TRBV6-6, the J gene TRBJ1-1; D is undetermined. Trimming removed 3 bases at V and 4 bases at J, with 9 bases between. The CDR3 runs 13 residues. CDR1 and CDR2 from the germline V gene are MNHNY and SVGAGI (reference sequence). The CDR3 DNA follows: TGTGCCAGCAGTTATAGTGAGTGCACTGAAGCTTTCTTT. Translated, it gives CASSYSECTEAFF.

The genes are TRBV6-4 and TRBJ2-7, with 8 bases aligning to TRBD2. In germline, CDR1 is MRHNA, CDR2 SNTAGT. The CDR3 extends over 13 amino acids. J lost 0 bases, V lost 6 bases, and 1 base had no gene match. CDR3 in amino acids: CASRGTSSYEQYF. The CDR3 DNA is TGTGCCAGCAGAGGGACTAGCTCCTACGAGCAGTACTTC.

The V call is TRBV10-3, the J call TRBJ2-7; D perhaps matches TRBD2 (6 bases). V was clipped by 0 bases and J by 4 bases, with 10 bases between them. CDR1 and CDR2 (germline): ENHRY, SYGVKD. This CDR3 contains 14 residues. The CDR3 here is CAISESLAVYEQYF. As DNA, the CDR3 is TGTGCCATCAGTGAGTCCTTAGCGGTATACGAGCAGTACTTC.

V is TRBV19 and J is TRBJ1-2; TRBD1 aligns across 8 bases. Germline V gene sequence: CDR1 LNHDA, CDR2 SQIVND (reference sequence). The CDR3 loop spans 14 amino acids. The ends lost 5 bases at V and 5 bases at J; junction bases unmatched: 7. CDR3 protein: CASSFGTGDYGYTF. DNA of the CDR3: TGTGCCAGTAGTTTTGGGACAGGCGATTATGGCTACACCTTC.

The chain uses TRBV9 and TRBJ1-6; D is possibly TRBD1 (5 bases). The CDR3 loop spans 15 amino acids. The germline gives CDR1 SGDLS, CDR2 YYNGEE. Trimming took off 0 bases at V and 10 bases at J, with 14 bases between the two ends. In nucleotides, the CDR3 is TGTGCCAGCAGCGTAGCAGGGACCCGCGGGTCACCCCTCCACTTT. Its protein is CASSVAGTRGSPLHF.

The rearrangement uses TRBV2 and TRBJ2-7; maybe TRBD1 (7 bases). The CDR3 loop spans 13 amino acids. V was trimmed by 7 bases and J by 6 bases, leaving 16 bases between them. Germline V gene sequence: CDR1 SNHLY, CDR2 FYNNEI. In DNA, the CDR3 is TGTGCCAGCATGTCAGGGGGACTCTCCGAGCAGTACTTC. This sequence encodes CASMSGGLSEQYF.

The chain couples TRBV7-9 to TRBJ2-7, with D possibly being TRBD2 (5 bases). The CDR3 is 16 amino acids. Germline V CDR1 and CDR2: SEHNR, FQNEAQ (reference sequence). The germline V and J ends were trimmed by 4 bases and 2 bases, with 18 bases remaining between them. CDR3 sequence (DNA): TGTGCCAGCAGCTCGCAGAGGGCGGTGAGGGCCTACGAGCAGTACTTC. It encodes CASSSQRAVRAYEQYF.

The chain links TRBV6-1 to TRBJ1-1, with TRBD1 as a possible D gene (5 bases). Trimming pared 3 bases from V and 7 bases from J, leaving 15 bases between. The CDR3 runs to 14 residues. The germline V gene has CDR1 MNHNS and CDR2 SASEGT. CDR3 nucleotide sequence: TGTGCCAGCAGTGACGGACATATAACCAATGAAGCTTTCTTT. It codes for CASSDGHITNEAFF.

CDR3 protein: CASSFGGGYTF. As DNA, the CDR3 is TGTGCCAGCAGCTTCGGGGGAGGCTACACCTTC. The V gene is TRBV5-4, the J gene TRBJ1-2, with a possible D match to TRBD1 (5 bases). The CDR3 sequence is 11 residues long. V was pared by 2 bases and J by 8 bases, with 7 bases between. Germline CDR1 and CDR2: SGHNT and YYREEE (reference sequence).

V is TRBV27 and J is TRBJ2-1; 8 bases match TRBD1. The J segment lost 7 bases and the V segment lost 5 bases, leaving 7 bases of the junction unmatched. The V gene's germline CDR1 is MNHEY and CDR2 SMNVEV (reference sequence). The CDR3 is 14 amino acids. The CDR3 DNA sequence: TGTGCCAGCAGTCTCCTGGACAGGGCTAATGAGCAGTTCTTC. Translating it yields CASSLLDRANEQFF.

This clone was observed a single time. The rearrangement uses TRBV9 and TRBJ2-1, with D unclear. Trimming left V 3 bases short and J 5 bases short, with 21 bases between. This CDR3 has 17 amino acids. Looked up from germline, CDR1 is SGDLS and CDR2 is YYNGEE. The CDR3 loop reads CASSALELEGPHNEQFF. In nucleotides, the CDR3 is TGTGCCAGCAGCGCCCTAGAGTTGGAAGGGCCACACAATGAGCAGTTCTTC.

This clone was observed once. V usage is TRBV6-5 and J usage is TRBJ2-5, with D perhaps being TRBD1 or TRBD2 (5 bases each). Germline CDR1 reads MNHEY; CDR2 reads SVGAGI. Trimming pared 0 bases from V and 5 bases from J, leaving 13 bases between. This CDR3 region has 15 residues. This chain's CDR3 is CASSYSWGTKETQYF. CDR3 bases: TGTGCCAGCAGTTACTCGTGGGGGACGAAGGAGACCCAGTACTTC.

The chain carries TRBV3-1 (or the pseudogene TRBV3-2) and TRBJ2-5; D gene uncertain. V lost 7 bases to trimming and J lost 7 bases, with 10 bases between them. The CDR3 extends over 11 amino acids. CDR1 and CDR2 (germline): LGHDT, YNNKEL (reference sequence). The CDR3 sequence: CASTLSGTQYF. The CDR3 nucleotides are TGTGCCAGCACCCTCAGTGGGACCCAGTACTTC.

This clone was seen more than once but under ten times. V gene TRBV10-1 combines with J gene TRBJ2-7; maybe TRBD2 (5 bases). CDR3 size: 15 residues. CDR1 is WNHNN, CDR2 SYGVQD, per germline (reference sequence). V dropped 0 bases and J dropped 6 bases, with 15 bases sitting between them. This CDR3 reads CASSESFGGVGEQYF. CDR3 coding DNA: TGCGCCAGCAGTGAGTCGTTTGGAGGAGTAGGCGAGCAGTACTTC.